These T cell receptor beta chains were read from a single sample in a study of radiotherapy plus CTLA-4 blockade in lung cancer. Method: immunoSEQ multiplex PCR; TCRdb's copy keeps in-frame clones and lacks some. Altogether 32,000 or so clones are present, around 75% being singletons, with the ten largest covering roughly an eighth. Sample: peripheral blood, taken from a patient treated with radiotherapy plus ipilimumab. The receptors shown here come from a human donor with non-small cell lung cancer that progressed on radiotherapy plus ipilimumab. CDR3s include the opening cysteine and the closing phenylalanine or tryptophan. D genes are given only for firm matches. Not every row has a clone size; where given, it reads once, few, many or a size class.

J: TRBJ2-7; size: -; V: TRBV15; D: -; DNA: TGTGCCACCAGCAGGGCCTCCGACGAGCAGTACTTC; CDR3: CATSRASDEQYF
J: TRBJ2-7; size: -; V: TRBV4-3; D: -; DNA: TGCGCCAGCAGCCAAGAATGGAACAGATTTTACGAGCAGTACTTC; CDR3: CASSQEWNRFYEQYF
J: TRBJ2-5; size: -; V: TRBV7-2; D: -; DNA: TGTGCCAGCAGCTTGGGGGGCGGAGAGACCCAGTACTTC; CDR3: CASSLGGGETQYF
J: TRBJ2-7; size: -; V: TRBV2; D: -; DNA: TGTGCCAGCAGGGGACCCGGGACAACCCTTGGGGAGCAGTACTTC; CDR3: CASRGPGTTLGEQYF
J: TRBJ2-1; size: -; V: TRBV4-3; D: -; DNA: TGCGCCAGCAGCCAAGGTGTAGGGCGCGCCTACAATGAGCAGTTCTTC; CDR3: CASSQGVGRAYNEQFF
J: TRBJ2-7; size: -; V: TRBV11-2; D: -; DNA: TGTGCCAGCAGCTTAGGCGGGGCAGGGGGAAGAAACTACGAGCAGTACTTC; CDR3: CASSLGGAGGRNYEQYF
J: TRBJ1-4; size: -; V: TRBV5-8; D: TRBD1; DNA: TGTGCCAGCAGCCGGGGACAGGGAAATGAAAAACTGTTTTTT; CDR3: CASSRGQGNEKLFF
J: TRBJ2-2; size: -; V: TRBV5-1; D: -; DNA: TGCGCCAGCAGCTTGGGGAACACCGGGGAGCTGTTTTTT; CDR3: CASSLGNTGELFF
J: TRBJ1-4; size: -; V: TRBV2; D: TRBD1; DNA: TGTGCCAGCAGTGAATGGGGGGCAGGGGGAGAAAAACTGTTTTTT; CDR3: CASSEWGAGGEKLFF
J: TRBJ2-7; size: -; V: TRBV7-8; D: TRBD1; DNA: TGTGCCAGCAGCCCGGGACAGGGGATCTACGAGCAGTACTTC; CDR3: CASSPGQGIYEQYF
J: TRBJ2-1; size: -; V: TRBV5-1; D: TRBD1; DNA: TGCGCCAGCAGCCTAGGGACAGGGAATTACAATGAGCAGCTCTTC; CDR3: CASSLGTGNYNEQLF
J: TRBJ2-1; size: -; V: TRBV14; D: TRBD2; DNA: TGTGCCAGCAGCCAAGAAGAAGCCCCCCTCACTAGCGGGAGCTCCTACAATGAGCAGTTCTTC; CDR3: CASSQEEAPLTSGSSYNEQFF
J: TRBJ2-5; size: -; V: TRBV10-3; D: -; DNA: TGTGCCATCAGTGAGAATGAAGAGACCCAGTACTTC; CDR3: CAISENEETQYF
J: TRBJ2-1; size: few; V: TRBV20-1; D: TRBD2; DNA: TGCAGTGCTAAGATAGCGGGCGAGCAGTTCTTC; CDR3: CSAKIAGEQFF
J: TRBJ2-3; size: -; V: TRBV5-8; D: TRBD2; DNA: TGTGCCAGCAGCTTAGGACTAGCGGATACCACAGATACGCAGTATTTT; CDR3: CASSLGLADTTDTQYF
J: TRBJ2-1; size: -; V: TRBV27; D: -; DNA: TGTGCCAGCAGTTTCGGGGGGCCCTACAATGAGCAGTTCTTC; CDR3: CASSFGGPYNEQFF
J: TRBJ2-7; size: -; V: TRBV7-6; D: -; DNA: TGTGCCAGCAGCTTAAGTTTCGGCAGGGGCTACGAGCAGTACTTC; CDR3: CASSLSFGRGYEQYF
J: TRBJ2-7; size: -; V: TRBV9; D: -; DNA: TGTGCCAGCAGCGTAAGGGGCGGGTCAGCCTACGAGCAGTACTTC; CDR3: CASSVRGGSAYEQYF
J: TRBJ2-5; size: -; V: TRBV4-2; D: -; DNA: TGTGCCAGCAGCCAAGAAGCCCAGGGCGGGGAGACCCAGTACTTC; CDR3: CASSQEAQGGETQYF
J: TRBJ2-7; size: -; V: TRBV6-6; D: -; DNA: TGTGCCAGCAGTTACATTGGCGAGCAGTACTTC; CDR3: CASSYIGEQYF
J: TRBJ1-2; size: -; V: TRBV5-1; D: TRBD1; DNA: TGCGCCAGCAGCCCGACAGGGGATGGCTACACCTTC; CDR3: CASSPTGDGYTF
J: TRBJ1-4; size: -; V: TRBV5-1; D: -; DNA: TGCGCCAGCAGCTTATCCCCTGGGCTGGTCGATGAAAAACTGTTTTTT; CDR3: CASSLSPGLVDEKLFF
J: TRBJ2-3; size: once; V: TRBV30; D: -; DNA: TGTGCCTGGAGTGTAAACACAGGGAGCACAGATACGCAGTATTTT; CDR3: CAWSVNTGSTDTQYF
J: TRBJ2-7; size: -; V: TRBV7-2; D: TRBD1; DNA: TGTGCCAGCAGCATTACGGGACAGGGCTACGAGCAGTACTTC; CDR3: CASSITGQGYEQYF
J: TRBJ2-7; size: medium-sized; V: TRBV28; D: TRBD2; DNA: TGTGCCAGCAGTTCCCTAGCGGGAAACTCCTACGAGCAGTACTTC; CDR3: CASSSLAGNSYEQYF
J: TRBJ2-2; size: -; V: TRBV5-1; D: -; DNA: TGCGCCAGCGAGCCAGGGGCGAGGACCGGGGAGCTGTTTTTT; CDR3: CASEPGARTGELFF
J: TRBJ2-3; size: -; V: TRBV15; D: -; DNA: TGTGCCACCACGGCAGGGGTGAGCACAGATACGCAGTATTTT; CDR3: CATTAGVSTDTQYF
J: TRBJ2-3; size: -; V: TRBV10-3; D: TRBD2; DNA: TGTGCCACCGGGACTAGCGGGAGTGGCACAGATACGCAGTATTTT; CDR3: CATGTSGSGTDTQYF
J: TRBJ1-5; size: few; V: TRBV6-6; D: -; DNA: TGTGCCAGCAGGGAACAGGAGCTGAGGAATCAGCCCCAGCATTTT; CDR3: CASREQELRNQPQHF
J: TRBJ2-7; size: few; V: TRBV7-2; D: -; DNA: TGTGCCAGCAGCGCCGGGCCCTCCTACGAGCAGTACTTC; CDR3: CASSAGPSYEQYF
J: TRBJ2-7; size: -; V: TRBV15; D: -; DNA: TGTGCCACCAGCAGTTACGGGGTTACGAGCTCCTACGAGCAGTACTTC; CDR3: CATSSYGVTSSYEQYF
J: TRBJ1-6; size: -; V: TRBV30; D: -; DNA: TGTGCCTGGAGTGAGGGCAGGGGAATTTCACCCCTCCACTTT; CDR3: CAWSEGRGISPLHF
J: TRBJ1-2; size: -; V: TRBV4-1; D: -; DNA: TGCGCCAGCAGCCAGGGGGGCGCTAACTATGGCTACACCTTC; CDR3: CASSQGGANYGYTF
J: TRBJ1-6; size: once; V: TRBV21-1; D: -; DNA: TGTGCCAGCGAGGGCAGGGAGGAAAATTCACCCCTCCACTTT; CDR3: CASEGREENSPLHF
J: TRBJ2-1; size: -; V: TRBV28; D: -; DNA: TGTGCCAGCAGTCCTTCCTATAGGGGGAATGAGCAGTTCTTC; CDR3: CASSPSYRGNEQFF
J: TRBJ2-5; size: -; V: TRBV6-1; D: TRBD1; DNA: TGTGCCAGCAGTTGGGGACAGATAGAGACCCAGTACTTC; CDR3: CASSWGQIETQYF
J: TRBJ2-7; size: -; V: TRBV7-2; D: -; DNA: TGTGCCAGCAGCTTAAGAAAGAAGGCCGAGCAGTACTTC; CDR3: CASSLRKKAEQYF
J: TRBJ1-1; size: -; V: TRBV29-1; D: -; DNA: TGCAGCGTTGAAGATCCCCCGGGAACTGAAGCTTTCTTT; CDR3: CSVEDPPGTEAFF
J: TRBJ2-7; size: -; V: TRBV7-8; D: TRBD1; DNA: TGTGCCAGCAGCCCCCGGACAGGGGGCTCCGAGCAGTACTTC; CDR3: CASSPRTGGSEQYF
J: TRBJ2-7; size: -; V: TRBV6-5; D: -; DNA: TGTGCCAGCAGCCTCCGGGACACAACCTACGAGCAGTACTTC; CDR3: CASSLRDTTYEQYF
J: TRBJ2-3; size: once; V: TRBV5-1; D: TRBD2; DNA: TGCGCCAGCAGCCCCGGGACTAGCGGGGGAAGCACAGATACGCAGTATTTT; CDR3: CASSPGTSGGSTDTQYF
J: TRBJ2-1; size: -; V: TRBV29-1; D: TRBD1; DNA: TGCAGCGTTGAGACAGGGAATTACAATGAGCAGTTCTTC; CDR3: CSVETGNYNEQFF
J: TRBJ1-1; size: once; V: TRBV7-7; D: -; DNA: TGTGCCAGCAGCCCCATCTCAGGGGTGGGCACTGAAGCTTTCTTT; CDR3: CASSPISGVGTEAFF
J: TRBJ1-1; size: few; V: TRBV13; D: -; DNA: TGTGCCAGCAGCTTCGGACAGACTGAAGCTTTCTTT; CDR3: CASSFGQTEAFF
J: TRBJ2-3; size: -; V: TRBV4-3; D: -; DNA: TGCGCCAGCAGCCAAGATTGGGGCGGGTACCTGCGCACAGATACGCAGTATTTT; CDR3: CASSQDWGGYLRTDTQYF
J: TRBJ2-5; size: -; V: TRBV19; D: TRBD1; DNA: TGTGCCAGTAGTCCCCGGGACAGGGGTGAGACCCAGTACTTC; CDR3: CASSPRDRGETQYF
J: TRBJ1-5; size: few; V: TRBV10-3; D: TRBD1; DNA: TGTGCCATCGCGGACAGGGGAAATAGCAATCAGCCCCAGCATTTT; CDR3: CAIADRGNSNQPQHF
J: TRBJ1-4; size: -; V: TRBV9; D: -; DNA: TGTGCCAGCAGCCCGAGGGTAGGGCAGGATGAAAAACTGTTTTTT; CDR3: CASSPRVGQDEKLFF
J: TRBJ2-7; size: -; V: TRBV27; D: TRBD1; DNA: TGTGCCAGCAGCTCCCTCCCCGGACAGGGGGCCTACGAGCAGTACTTC; CDR3: CASSSLPGQGAYEQYF
J: TRBJ2-7; size: -; V: TRBV19; D: -; DNA: TGTGCCAGTAGTATAGGTCCAGGGACCTACGAGCAGTACTTC; CDR3: CASSIGPGTYEQYF
J: TRBJ1-1; size: -; V: TRBV19; D: TRBD1; DNA: TGTGCCAGTAGACCTTTGACAGGGGGTAACACTGAAGCTTTCTTT; CDR3: CASRPLTGGNTEAFF
J: TRBJ2-5; size: -; V: TRBV5-1; D: -; DNA: TGCGCCAGCAGCCGCGATGGGAGAGGAGAAGAGACCCAGTACTTC; CDR3: CASSRDGRGEETQYF
J: TRBJ2-5; size: -; V: TRBV5-5; D: -; DNA: TGTGCCAGCAGCTTGGGGTCGAAAGAGACCCAGTACTTC; CDR3: CASSLGSKETQYF